What follows are 29 T cell receptor beta chains derived from one specimen sequenced in a study of response to subunit inactivated influenza vaccine. Each CDR3 protein gets one entry after TCRdb re-called the RT-PCR reads with MiXCR. The sample contains approximately 520,000 distinct CDR3 sequences, about 25% of which appear only once. Sequenced here: CD4+ T cells sorted from PBMCs, sampled 5 days after vaccination. Every receptor here comes from a man in his fifties or sixties who received an inactivated influenza vaccine.

This clonotype was picked up a small number of times. DNA of the CDR3: TGCGCCAGCAGCTTGGCCATAGCGGGGACTGGGGCCAACGTCCTGACTTTC. Protein: CASSLAIAGTGANVLTF. V gene TRBV5-1 combines with J gene TRBJ2-6; TRBD2 agrees at 8 bases. V shed 0 bases, J shed 2 bases, and the junction held 4 bases outside the gene matches. Per germline, CDR1 SGHRS and CDR2 YFSETQ. The CDR3 runs to 17 residues.

The CDR3, as DNA: TGTGCCAGCAGCACCGGGACTCCGGTTGAAGCTTTCTTT. Its translation: CASSTGTPVEAFF. This chain uses TRBV7-2 with TRBJ1-1; D is perhaps TRBD1 (5 bases). This CDR3 contains 13 residues. Looked up from germline, CDR1 is SGHTA and CDR2 is FQGNSA. V lost 5 bases, J lost 7 bases, and 14 bases lay in between.

CDR3: CSVDFGNYNEQFF. For the CDR3, the DNA is TGCAGCGTTGATTTTGGGAACTACAATGAGCAGTTCTTC. The rearrangement links TRBV29-1 to TRBJ2-1; D is ambiguous. The V and J ends lost 3 bases and 3 bases respectively, with 9 bases between them. CDR3 length: 13 amino acids. Per the germline V gene, CDR1 is SQVTM and CDR2 is ANQGSEA.

The CDR3 region is CASSSTPGAQFF. The CDR3 nucleotides are TGTGCCAGCAGCTCAACGCCCGGGGCTCAGTTCTTC. The chain couples TRBV7-3 to TRBJ2-1; either TRBD1 or TRBD2 may supply D (5 bases each). CDR1 and CDR2 (germline): SGHTA, FQGTGA. The CDR3 sequence is 12 residues long. Trimming took off 4 bases at V and 13 bases at J, with 14 bases between the two ends.

V usage is TRBV12-3 or TRBV12-4 and J usage is TRBJ1-2; D is undetermined. Trimming removed 7 bases at V and 2 bases at J, with 11 bases between. This CDR3 region has 13 residues. This CDR3 is CASTAGLNYGYTF. In nucleotides, the CDR3 is TGTGCCAGCACTGCGGGTCTAAACTATGGCTACACCTTC.

This rearrangement joins TRBV12-3 or TRBV12-4 to TRBJ2-3, with a tentative D call TRBD2 (6 bases). The ends were cut back, 6 bases at V and 2 bases at J, with 12 bases in the middle. The CDR3 is made up of 14 amino acids. The CDR3 protein is CASRSLASTDTQYF. The CDR3 DNA sequence: TGTGCCAGCAGATCTCTAGCGTCCACAGATACGCAGTATTTT.

This chain connects TRBV12-3 or TRBV12-4 to TRBJ1-3; D ambiguous. The CDR3 consists of 14 residues. V was clipped by 5 bases and J by 0 bases, with 8 bases between them. CDR3 protein: CASSRSTSGNTIYF. The CDR3, as DNA: TGTGCCAGCAGTCGTTCCACCTCTGGAAACACCATATATTTT.

The chain is built from TRBV29-1 and TRBJ2-3; D is uncertain. V was trimmed by 6 bases and J by 4 bases, leaving 20 bases between them. Germline lookup yields CDR1 SQVTM and CDR2 ANQGSEA. The CDR3 spans 15 residues. CDR3 in DNA: TGCAGCGTAGGAACCCGGGTCTCCTGGGCAGATACGCAGTATTTT. This codes for CSVGTRVSWADTQYF.

This clonotype was recorded a few times. The genes are TRBV7-2 and TRBJ2-5; D unclear. CDR1 SGHTA and CDR2 FQGNSA come from the germline V gene. Trimming took 5 bases from V and 5 from J, leaving 12 bases between them. CDR3 length equals 13 residues. In DNA, the CDR3 is TGTGCCAGCAGCCTAGGCCAGGCGGAGACCCAGTACTTC. Amino acid sequence: CASSLGQAETQYF.

This chain links TRBV20-1 with TRBJ2-3, with 11 bases identical to TRBD2. This CDR3 comprises 14 residues. The V gene's germline CDR1 is DFQATT and CDR2 SNEGSKA (reference sequence). V dropped 6 bases and J dropped 4; count of bases not matched to a gene: 6. The CDR3 DNA is TGCAGTGCCCGAGGACTAGCGGGCCCAGATACGCAGTATTTT. Amino acid sequence: CSARGLAGPDTQYF.

The rearrangement uses TRBV6-1 and TRBJ1-1; a weak D match, TRBD1 (6 bases). This CDR3 is built from 17 residues. Germline V lookup: CDR1 MNHNS, CDR2 SASEGT. Trimming pared 7 bases from V and 1 base from J, leaving 22 bases between. The CDR3 spells CASTPGAGGGQNTEAFF. The DNA of the CDR3 is TGTGCCAGCACCCCCGGGGCGGGGGGCGGCCAGAACACTGAAGCTTTCTTT.

This chain uses TRBV7-2 with TRBJ1-2, with TRBD1 matching over 10 bases. Losses at the gene ends were 5 bases for V and 3 bases for J; bases not matched to a gene: 6. In germline, CDR1 is SGHTA, CDR2 FQGNSA. The CDR3 is 15 amino acids. CDR3 amino acids: CASSGTGARDYGYTF. In DNA, the CDR3 is TGTGCCAGCAGCGGGACAGGGGCGCGAGACTATGGCTACACCTTC.

In its sample, this clonotype was seen a few times. This chain connects TRBV12-3 or TRBV12-4 to TRBJ1-2; 7 nucleotides line up with TRBD1. The CDR3 totals 15 residues. V gave up 6 bases and J gave up 5 bases; unmatched junction bases: 12. CDR3 amino acids: CASSPGQLTVYGYTF. The CDR3 DNA follows: TGTGCCAGCAGCCCGGGACAGCTTACGGTTTATGGCTACACCTTC.

The chain joins TRBV6-2 or TRBV6-3 to TRBJ2-7, with 8 bases fitting TRBD2. The CDR3 consists of 14 residues. J lost 6 bases, V lost 2 bases, and 6 bases had no gene match. Per germline, CDR1 MNHEY and CDR2 SVGEGT. As DNA, the CDR3 is TGTGCCAGCAGTTACGCGGGACTAGGGCTCGAGCAGTACTTC. Translated, it gives CASSYAGLGLEQYF.

This clonotype was counted a few times. CDR3 protein: CASSQDLGAGTGELFF. The CDR3 nucleotides are TGTGCCAGCAGCCAAGATCTGGGGGCAGGTACCGGGGAGCTGTTTTTT. The chain uses TRBV4-2 and TRBJ2-2, with D possibly TRBD1 on 6 matching bases. The germline CDR1 and CDR2 sequences are LGHNA and YNFKEQ. Trimming removed 0 bases at V and 5 bases at J, with 13 bases between. This CDR3 has 16 amino acids.

The sample holds a few counts of this clonotype. The gene calls are TRBV7-9 and TRBJ1-4, with unresolved D. Germline CDR1 is SEHNR and CDR2 is FQNEAQ (reference sequence). The V end lost 4 bases, the J end lost 4 bases, and 10 bases lay between the germline ends. This CDR3 spans 14 amino acids. CDR3 loop: CASSSRTLNEKLFF. CDR3 bases: TGTGCCAGCAGCTCCCGGACCCTTAATGAAAAACTGTTTTTT.

The V gene is TRBV6-6, the J gene TRBJ1-5; the D is unclear. This CDR3 spans 13 amino acids. Looked up from germline, CDR1 is MNHNY and CDR2 is SVGAGI (reference sequence). V was clipped by 6 bases and J by 0 bases, with 6 bases between them. The CDR3 DNA follows: TGTGCCAGCAGATCTTATAGCAATCAGCCCCAGCATTTT. It is translated as CASRSYSNQPQHF.

The CDR3 coding sequence is TGTGCCAGCAGCGTGGGCGGACCTAACTATGGCTACACCTTC. This encodes CASSVGGPNYGYTF. V gene TRBV7-6 combines with J gene TRBJ1-2; no clear D. CDR3 size: 14 residues. The V and J ends lost 5 bases and 0 bases respectively, with 10 bases between them. Germline CDR1 SGHVS, CDR2 FNYEAQ.

This chain joins TRBV10-2 and TRBJ2-1; 9 bases align to TRBD2. This CDR3 is 15 amino acids long. V gave up 6 bases and J gave up 7 bases; unmatched junction bases: 10. Germline values: CDR1 WSHSY, CDR2 SAAADI. The CDR3 spells CASREAGGFGNEQFF. The CDR3 DNA sequence: TGCGCCAGCAGGGAAGCGGGGGGCTTTGGGAATGAGCAGTTCTTC.

This clonotype turned up a few times. The CDR3 nucleotides read TGCAGTGCTATGCACTACACCGGGGAGCTGTTTTTT. It encodes CSAMHYTGELFF. This chain links TRBV20-1 with TRBJ2-2; D is ambiguous. There are 12 residues in the CDR3. Trimming pared 4 bases from V and 3 bases from J, leaving 6 bases between. Germline V CDR1 and CDR2: DFQATT, SNEGSKA (reference sequence).

In this sample, this clonotype turned up a few times. V and J are TRBV28 and TRBJ2-7, with a tentative D call TRBD1 (5 bases). Per germline, CDR1 MDHEN and CDR2 SYDVKM. The CDR3 is made up of 14 amino acids. Trimming cost V 4 bases and J 1 base, with 11 bases left between them. The CDR3 bases are TGTGCCAGCAGTTGGGCAGGGAAGTCCTACGAGCAGTACTTC. Its translation is CASSWAGKSYEQYF.

Only a few counts were recorded for this clonotype. The chain uses TRBV7-9 and TRBJ1-1; no definite D call. V was clipped by 0 bases and J by 1 base, with 9 bases between them. Germline V CDR1 and CDR2: SEHNR, FQNEAQ (reference sequence). This CDR3 contains 15 residues. This CDR3 reads CASSLAGKANTEAFF. CDR3 nucleotide sequence: TGTGCCAGCAGCTTAGCTGGAAAGGCGAACACTGAAGCTTTCTTT.

This clonotype has a handful of counts. This chain uses TRBV12-3 or TRBV12-4 with TRBJ2-1; TRBD2 matches 12 bases. CDR3 size: 15 residues. V lost 3 bases to trimming and J lost 10 bases; unmatched junction nucleotides: 7. The CDR3 DNA follows: TGTGCCAGCAGTTTGCCTAGCGGGGGGGCCCGGGAGCAGTTCTTC. Translating it yields CASSLPSGGAREQFF.

The V and J genes are TRBV9 and TRBJ1-3; a weak D match, TRBD1 (6 bases). The CDR3 loop spans 14 amino acids. Between the trimmed V and J ends, which lost 6 bases and 7 bases, there was a span of 17 bases. Germline V gene lookup returns CDR1 SGDLS and CDR2 YYNGEE. The CDR3 sequence: CASNPKTGGNTIYF. The CDR3 nucleotides read TGTGCCAGCAACCCAAAGACAGGAGGCAACACCATATATTTT.

A remark on this clonotype: At one of its ends the junction is not consistent with the germline gene, which may arise from a read error. This chain connects TRBV12-3 or TRBV12-4 to TRBJ2-5; D is perhaps TRBD1 or TRBD2 (5 bases each). This CDR3 contains 13 residues. Here the CDR3 DNA reads TGTGCCAGCAGTTTTTCGGGGCAAGGGACCCAGTACTTC. Residues: CASSFSGQGTQYF.

This clonotype was seen more than once but under ten times. The rearrangement uses TRBV20-1 and TRBJ2-6; D possibly corresponds to TRBD1 (6 bases). Trimming took off 0 bases at V and 4 bases at J, with 13 bases between the two ends. In germline, CDR1 is DFQATT, CDR2 SNEGSKA (reference sequence). The CDR3 is made up of 16 amino acids. The CDR3, as DNA: TGCAGTGCTAGAGAAACACAGGGATCCGGGGCCAACGTCCTGACTTTC. It yields the protein CSARETQGSGANVLTF.

The chain joins TRBV4-3 to TRBJ2-5; D gene ambiguous. CDR3 size: 13 residues. Trimming shortened V by 3 bases and J by 0 bases, and 5 bases separated the two germline ends. CDR1 LGHNA and CDR2 YSLEER come from the germline V gene. For the CDR3, the DNA is TGCGCCAGCAGCCACCAGTACCAAGAGACCCAGTACTTC. Amino acid sequence: CASSHQYQETQYF.

This chain connects TRBV12-3 or TRBV12-4 to TRBJ1-3, with D unclear. The CDR3 is 13 residues long. With 2 bases removed from V and 0 bases from J, the gap between germline ends came to 2 bases. Here the CDR3 reads CASSLISGNTIYF. The DNA for the CDR3 is TGTGCCAGCAGTTTAATCTCTGGAAACACCATATATTTT.

The gene calls are TRBV7-9 and TRBJ2-7, with D tentatively TRBD1 (6 bases). Trimming stripped 5 bases from V and 0 bases from J, with 11 bases between. The germline V gene has CDR1 SEHNR and CDR2 FQNEAQ (reference sequence). The CDR3 totals 14 residues. The CDR3, as DNA: TGTGCCAGCAGCGCCCAGGACAGCTCCTACGAGCAGTACTTC. Its protein product is CASSAQDSSYEQYF.